The entry below gives a single T cell receptor beta chain sequence along with its context. This clone was seen more than once but under ten times. The target of this receptor is not known. No base-level quality is on record; no much larger clone is a single base apart. CDR1 and CDR2, looked up from the germline V gene, are SGDLS and YYNGEE. The CDR3, from cysteine to phenylalanine, totals 14 residues. The kept DNA is CDR3 alone, 42 bases in frame from the first base. Germline trimming amounts to 0 bases on V and 5 bases on J, with 2 as the count of junction bases outside the gene matches. The time point label corresponds to: week 23, last vaccination. A 20-mer mutant IDH1 peptide at 300 micrograms in Montanide made up each vaccine dose, which was injected subcutaneously together with topical imiquimod. Donors had newly diagnosed WHO grade 3 or 4 IDH1-mutant astrocytomas with loss of nuclear ATRX. The samples were drawn from NOA16, a multicentre, single-arm, open-label phase I trial in Germany that tested a mutant IDH1 peptide vaccine in humans for the first time. Genomic DNA for TCRB sequencing was extracted from EDTA blood using the DNeasy Blood and Tissue Kit.

These data originate in a study of a mutant IDH1 vaccine in newly diagnosed glioma (dated by TCRdb to 2020 to 2022). Some background on the complete study: Patients received eight vaccinations in weeks 1, 3, 5, 7, 11, 15, 19 and 23, corresponding to visits V03 through V10. Before enrollment, most patients had been given radiochemotherapy with temozolomide as standard therapy, while the rest had received either radiotherapy alone or temozolomide alone. In the chemotherapy-containing groups, vaccination started alongside temozolomide cycles, whereas in patients who had radiotherapy alone it started 4-6 weeks after radiotherapy. Of the roughly 30 treated patients, around 62% were male and roughly 38% were female, and a mean age of 40.4 years was recorded. For exploratory analyses, approximately 23 treated patients had longitudinal TCRB deep sequencing done wherever samples were available. Peripheral blood was drawn at six visits: V03 (baseline), V05, V07, V10, V12 and V13. General findings and caveats noted by the study authors: The authors stated that sample limitations prevented analyses of patient blood samples from being reproduced. Changes in the top peripheral T cell clonotypes picked up by TCRB sequencing did not appear to be linked to pseudoprogression. Selection of PBMC samples for TCRB deep sequencing was based on availability. Across multiple MHC alleles, vaccine-induced immune responses were seen in around 93% of patients.

Library method: the immunoSEQ multiplex PCR assay. Rearranged TCR beta chain sequences were amplified with the hsTCRB Kit following the manufacturer's protocol. An Illumina MiSeq was used to sequence the TCRB libraries. The paper's data handling went like this. The proprietary platform of the kit vendor was used for demultiplexing, trimming and gene mapping. TCRdb limited this immuneACCESS table to in-frame rearrangements with V and J called. A share of clones is missing; checked studies link under half to unresolved V genes, and the rest is unexplained. The V and J calls and clone size come from that table; D and trimming were worked out from the DNA. The sample table contains approximately 43,000 clones; only one count was recorded for over 70% of them. The top ten clonotypes cover 6.3% of the sample.

The sequence came from a woman in her 40s with glioma. Some clones in this sample may be carry-over from other donors' samples. The chain couples TRBV9 to TRBJ2-4, and 7 junction bases match TRBD1. The input for sequencing was PBMCs, taken from a glioma patient whose treatment included an IDH1 peptide vaccine. The nucleotide sequence is TGTGCCAGCAGCGTAGGGGGGACAGAAAACATTCAGTACTTC. It translates to CASSVGGTENIQYF.